These 7 T cell receptor beta chains share one sample of origin, sequenced in a study of T cells of healthy individuals. TCRdb processed the 5' RACE reads anew with MiXCR; each CDR3 protein has one entry. The sample carries some 69,000 distinct CDR3 sequences, 15% to 20% recorded once. The source is a human donor in good health.

J is TRBJ1-5 and V is TRBV3-1; D remains ambiguous. This CDR3 is 12 amino acids long. Germline V lookup: CDR1 LGHDT, CDR2 YNNKEL (reference sequence). V gave up 4 bases and J gave up 3 bases, with 4 bases separating them. CDR3 DNA sequence: TGTGCCAGCAGCCGATTCAATCAGCCCCAGCATTTT. This gives the protein CASSRFNQPQHF.

Note on this clonotype: Since a much larger clone is just one base distant, this may be a read error. This rearrangement joins TRBV5-1 to TRBJ2-3; TRBD1 aligns across 9 bases. The CDR3 extends over 16 amino acids. Germline CDR1 and CDR2: SGHRS and YFSETQ. CDR3 protein: CTSSLATGGSGDTQYF. CDR3 DNA sequence: TGCACCAGCAGCTTGGCAACAGGGGGCTCGGGAGATACGCAGTATTTT. The complete variable domain, with remaining parts taken from reference TRBV5-1 and TRBJ2-3, reads KAGVTQTPRYLIKTRGQQVTLSCSPISGHRSVSWYQQTPGQGLQFLFEYFSETQRNKGNFPGRFSGRQFSNSRSEMNVSTLELGDSALYLCTSSLATGGSGDTQYFGPGTRLTVL.

The table lists this clonotype with many counts. The gene calls are TRBV4-1 and TRBJ2-2; 8 positions agree with TRBD1. This CDR3 region has 15 residues. With 2 bases clipped from V and 7 bases from J, the junction kept 6 bases outside the gene matches. The germline gives CDR1 MGHRA, CDR2 YSYEKL. The CDR3 loop reads CASSQSGQGGGELFF. In nucleotides, the CDR3 is TGCGCCAGCAGCCAATCCGGACAGGGAGGCGGGGAGCTGTTTTTT.

This chain links TRBV4-1 with TRBJ2-6; D is perhaps TRBD1 (5 bases). The V end was cut by 4 bases, the J end by 0 bases, with 22 bases between. This CDR3 comprises 20 residues. Germline CDR1 is MGHRA and CDR2 is YSYEKL. The CDR3 reads CASSRAYEGEAFSGANVLTF. In nucleotides, the CDR3 is TGCGCCAGCAGCCGCGCTTATGAAGGGGAAGCGTTCTCTGGGGCCAACGTCCTGACTTTC.

This clonotype came up many times. The junction differs from germline at one of its ends, possibly a read error. The gene calls are TRBV4-1 and TRBJ2-7, with TRBD1 identical over 10 bases. Germline loops: CDR1 MGHRA, CDR2 YSYEKL. The length of the CDR3 is 15 residues. This CDR3 reads CASSEEGQGPYEQYF. CDR3 DNA sequence: TGCGCCAGCAGCGAAGAGGGACAGGGGCCCTACGAGCAGTACTTC.

This chain connects TRBV11-2 to TRBJ2-4; 16 positions agree with TRBD2. Germline assignment: CDR1 SGHAT and CDR2 FQNNGV. The CDR3 runs 14 residues. The V and J ends lost 6 bases and 8 bases, in that order; junction bases with no gene match: 1. The CDR3 region is CASRGLAGGHIQYF. CDR3 in DNA: TGTGCCAGCAGGGGACTAGCGGGGGGGCACATTCAGTACTTC. Full variable domain (outside the CDR3, taken from reference TRBV11-2 and TRBJ2-4): EAGVAQSPRYKIIEKRQSVAFWCNPISGHATLYWYQQILGQGPKLLIQFQNNGVVDDSQLPKDRFSAERLKGVDSTLKIQPAKLEDSAVYLCASRGLAGGHIQYFGAGTRLSVL.

The chain couples TRBV4-3 to TRBJ2-7; the match to TRBD2 covers 10 bases. The CDR3 runs 16 residues. V dropped 1 base and J dropped 0; count of bases not matched to a gene: 3. CDR1 LGHNA and CDR2 YSLEER come from the germline V gene. CDR3 DNA: TGCGCCAGCAGCCAAGGGACTAGCGGTACCTCCTACGAGCAGTACTTC. Amino acids: CASSQGTSGTSYEQYF.